This T cell receptor (beta chain) was observed in a study of T cell responses to AZD1222 COVID-19 vaccine. Losses at the gene ends were 1 base for V and 5 bases for J; bases not matched to a gene: 7. CDR1 and CDR2 from the germline V gene are MGHDK and SYGVNS. The CDR3 loop spans 16 amino acids. Data came from immunoSEQ multiplex PCR; TCRdb stores just in-frame clones and leaves some out. Seen here are 150,000 to 200,000 clones, less than 90% observed once, and the top ten hold approximately 1.6%. The V and J genes are TRBV25-1 and TRBJ1-5, with 8 bases aligning to TRBD1. The sequencing here drew on peripheral blood, taken on day 0 of AZD1222 vaccination. The sequence came from an adult in good health. CDR3 sequence (DNA): TGTGCCAGCAGTGAATCACGGACAGGGTACCATCAGCCCCAGCATTTT. Translated: CASSESRTGYHQPQHF.